A single sample gave rise to the 32 T cell receptor beta chains below, sequenced in a study of shared clonotypes between healthy human individuals. The protocol was immunoSEQ multiplex PCR, while the TCRdb copy is restricted to in-frame clones and leaves out a portion. The sample yields 1 million to 1.2 million clones, approximately 80% seen once. Sequences were obtained from memory CD4+ T cells from PBMCs. The subset here: CD45RA-negative fraction. Source of these receptors: a man aged 18 to 35 in good health. Some clones in this sample may be carry-over from other donors' samples.

The gene calls are TRBV27 and TRBJ2-1; 10 positions match TRBD2. V lost 5 bases to trimming and J lost 7 bases; unmatched junction nucleotides: 14. The length of the CDR3 is 17 residues. The germline CDR1 and CDR2 sequences are MNHEY and SMNVEV (reference sequence). The CDR3 is CASSLPPGLAGVNEQFF. CDR3 DNA sequence: TGTGCCAGCAGTCTCCCACCCGGGCTAGCGGGAGTAAATGAGCAGTTCTTC.

J is TRBJ1-5 and V is TRBV2; D is unclear. CDR3 size: 14 residues. Germline lookup yields CDR1 SNHLY and CDR2 FYNNEI. V dropped 6 bases and J dropped 0 bases, with 9 bases sitting between them. The CDR3 reads CASRTSNSNQPQHF. The CDR3 DNA follows: TGTGCCAGCAGAACTTCAAATAGCAATCAGCCCCAGCATTTT.

This clone appeared once. The chain employs TRBV27 and TRBJ1-5; D is possibly TRBD1 (6 bases). Germline CDR1 is MNHEY and CDR2 is SMNVEV (reference sequence). The CDR3 spans 15 residues. V was shortened by 6 bases and J by 4 bases, with 16 bases between the two germline ends. CDR3 protein: CASSQTPRGNQPQHF. The CDR3 region has the DNA TGTGCCAGCAGCCAGACACCTAGGGGGAATCAGCCCCAGCATTTT.

The rearrangement links TRBV28 to TRBJ2-3; tentatively, D is TRBD1 (5 bases). The CDR3 sequence is 14 residues long. The germline V gene encodes CDR1 MDHEN and CDR2 SYDVKM. V shed 7 bases and J shed 2 bases, with 13 bases lying between them. CDR3 amino acids: CASTKNRNTDTQYF. CDR3 nucleotides: TGTGCCAGCACCAAAAACAGGAACACAGATACGCAGTATTTT.

This clone was found a few times. This chain links TRBV19 with TRBJ2-7; the match to TRBD2 covers 7 bases. The CDR3 covers 17 residues. Germline V lookup: CDR1 LNHDA, CDR2 SQIVND (reference sequence). With 1 base clipped from V and 2 bases from J, the junction kept 11 bases outside the gene matches. CDR3 residues: CASSIVGLAVGTYEQYF. DNA of the CDR3: TGTGCCAGTAGTATAGTCGGGCTAGCGGTGGGCACCTACGAGCAGTACTTC.

This clone was detected a few times. The chain carries TRBV2 and TRBJ2-7; TRBD2 matches 14 bases. The CDR3 length is 15 residues. V lost 6 bases and J lost 4; bases outside the gene matches: 5. CDR1 is SNHLY and CDR2 is FYNNEI in the germline V gene. In nucleotides, the CDR3 is TGTGCCAGCAGGGGGACTAGCGGGAGTGGGTACGAGCAGTACTTC. Encoded protein: CASRGTSGSGYEQYF.

The count of this clone is one. J is TRBJ2-5 and V is TRBV5-1; no reliable D call. Germline V gene data show CDR1 as SGHRS and CDR2 as YFSETQ. Trimming took 4 bases from V and 1 from J, leaving 14 bases between them. This CDR3 comprises 15 residues. The CDR3 DNA sequence: TGCGCCAGCAGCCCGGCGGTAGGATCCCAAGAGACCCAGTACTTC. It is translated as CASSPAVGSQETQYF. Full variable domain (missing parts from reference TRBV5-1 and TRBJ2-5): KAGVTQTPRYLIKTRGQQVTLSCSPISGHRSVSWYQQTPGQGLQFLFEYFSETQRNKGNFPGRFSGRQFSNSRSEMNVSTLELGDSALYLCASSPAVGSQETQYFGPGTRLLVL.

The rearrangement uses TRBV7-8 and TRBJ2-7; D uncertain. The CDR3 has 12 residues. Per the germline V gene, CDR1 is SGHVS and CDR2 is FQNEAQ. Trimming shortened V by 2 bases and J by 0 bases, and 2 bases separated the two germline ends. This CDR3 reads CASSLPSYEQYF. CDR3 DNA sequence: TGTGCCAGCAGCTTACCCTCCTACGAGCAGTACTTC.

This clone has at least ten counts. V is TRBV15 and J is TRBJ1-2; tentatively, D is TRBD1 (5 bases). CDR1 and CDR2 from the germline V gene are LNHNV and YYDKDF (reference sequence). The CDR3 is made up of 13 amino acids. V lost 3 bases and J lost 8, with 13 bases in between. The CDR3 reads CATSSLRGDGYTF. In DNA form, the CDR3 reads TGTGCCACCAGCAGTCTCCGGGGGGACGGCTACACCTTC.

This clone has at least ten counts. The chain combines TRBV7-2 with TRBJ2-2; D unresolved. Germline loops: CDR1 SGHTA, CDR2 FQGNSA. Trimming left V 1 base short and J 5 bases short, with 5 bases between. The CDR3 is 13 residues long. CDR3 nucleotides: TGTGCCAGCAGCTTAGACCCGACCGGGGAGCTGTTTTTT. Translated: CASSLDPTGELFF.

Of note for this clone: Other DNA variants within this sample encode the same CDR3. V is TRBV5-6 and J is TRBJ1-2; possibly TRBD1 for D (5 bases). Trimming cost V 0 bases and J 7 bases, with 7 bases left between them. Looked up from germline, CDR1 is SGHDT and CDR2 is YYEEEE. CDR3 length: 12 amino acids. For the CDR3, the DNA is TGTGCCAGCAGCTTGGGTAGGGGTGGCTACACCTTC. Translation gives CASSLGRGGYTF.

The table lists this clone with a count of one. Additional DNA sequences in this sample encode the identical CDR3. The V call is TRBV28, the J call TRBJ1-5; D not resolved. The CDR3 covers 11 residues. CDR1 is MDHEN, CDR2 SYDVKM, per germline. The V end lost 5 bases, the J end lost 5 bases, and 4 bases lay between the germline ends. The CDR3 spells CASSRDQPQHF. CDR3 sequence (DNA): TGTGCCAGCAGTCGTGATCAGCCCCAGCATTTT.

The chain recombines TRBV28 with TRBJ1-4, with D uncertain. This CDR3 has 15 residues. V dropped 5 bases and J dropped 3 bases, with 13 bases sitting between them. Germline lookup yields CDR1 MDHEN and CDR2 SYDVKM. CDR3 DNA sequence: TGTGCCAGCAGTCCCTACAGATGGTCTAATGAAAAACTGTTTTTT. This codes for CASSPYRWSNEKLFF.

V usage is TRBV30 and J usage is TRBJ2-5, with D uncertain. In germline, CDR1 is GTSNPN, CDR2 SVGIG (reference sequence). The CDR3 is 12 residues long. V lost 5 bases and J 11 bases, leaving 18 bases between the germline ends. CDR3 DNA sequence: TGTGCCTGGGCCCTCTTCCCCCTGAGGCAGTACTTC. Encoded protein: CAWALFPLRQYF.

A remark on this clone: Other DNA sequences of this sample code for an identical CDR3. The chain uses TRBV30 and TRBJ1-5; TRBD1 aligns across 7 bases. The CDR3 consists of 13 residues. V gave up 0 bases and J gave up 7 bases; unmatched junction bases: 3. Germline V gene data show CDR1 as GTSNPN and CDR2 as SVGIG (reference sequence). CDR3 loop: CAWSVQGYQPQHF. Written as DNA, the CDR3 is TGTGCCTGGAGTGTACAGGGGTACCAGCCCCAGCATTTT. The variable domain in full, with the rest retrieved from reference TRBV30 and TRBJ1-5, is SQTIHQWPATLVQPVGSPLSLECTVEGTSNPNLYWYRQAAGRGLQLLFYSVGIGQISSEVPQNLSASRPQDRQFILSSKKLLLSDSGFYLCAWSVQGYQPQHFGDGTRLSIL.

V and J are TRBV28 and TRBJ2-7, with unresolved D. V lost 4 bases to trimming and J lost 1 base, with 14 bases between them. This CDR3 comprises 15 residues. Germline V gene lookup returns CDR1 MDHEN and CDR2 SYDVKM. CDR3 DNA: TGTGCCAGCAGTTCTCCCCCGGACGGTTCCTACGAGCAGTACTTC. Encoded protein: CASSSPPDGSYEQYF.

This chain connects TRBV5-1 to TRBJ2-7, with D possibly TRBD1 on 5 matching bases. Germline V gives CDR1 SGHRS, CDR2 YFSETQ. There are 13 residues in the CDR3. Trimming took 0 bases from V and 5 from J, leaving 9 bases between them. As DNA, the CDR3 is TGCGCCAGCAGCTTGGGACAGAATAACGAGCAGTACTTC. Protein product: CASSLGQNNEQYF.

This clone was observed a single time. The chain employs TRBV28 and TRBJ1-5, with 7 bases that match TRBD1. Germline trimming cut 0 bases from V and 3 bases from J; bases unmatched to any gene: 2. The V gene's germline CDR1 is MDHEN and CDR2 SYDVKM. The CDR3 spans 15 residues. The CDR3 spells CASSLWTGINQPQHF. CDR3 nucleotides: TGTGCCAGCAGTTTATGGACAGGGATCAATCAGCCCCAGCATTTT.

The chain has TRBV18 and TRBJ2-1; 11 bases align to TRBD2. The CDR3 extends over 17 amino acids. Germline assignment: CDR1 KGHSH and CDR2 LQKENI. Trimming took 0 bases from V and 9 from J; bases not matched to a gene: 10. CDR3 DNA sequence: TGTGCCAGCTCACCACCTTCACTACTAGCGGGAGATAGTGAGCAGTTCTTC. Its protein product is CASSPPSLLAGDSEQFF.

Written as DNA, the CDR3 is TGTGCCAGCAGCCTACAAATGAACACTGAAGCTTTCTTT. Translated: CASSLQMNTEAFF. J is TRBJ1-1 and V is TRBV28; D unclear. V lost 6 bases to trimming and J lost 0 bases, with 8 bases between them. The germline V gene encodes CDR1 MDHEN and CDR2 SYDVKM. The CDR3 is 13 residues long.

The chain has TRBV7-2 and TRBJ1-5, with a possible D match to TRBD1 (6 bases). CDR1 is SGHTA and CDR2 is FQGNSA in the germline V gene. This CDR3 contains 14 residues. The V and J ends lost 3 bases and 5 bases respectively, with 11 bases between them. CDR3 bases: TGTGCCAGCAGCTTCTACAGGGAGGATCAGCCCCAGCATTTT. Amino acids: CASSFYREDQPQHF.

This clone occurred a few times. This sequence joins TRBV14 and TRBJ2-1; 10 bases agree with TRBD2. V was clipped by 7 bases and J by 5 bases; unmatched bases: 5. Germline lookup yields CDR1 SGHDN and CDR2 FVKESK. This CDR3 comprises 14 residues. CDR3 region: CASMSSGRHNEQFF. DNA of the CDR3: TGTGCCAGCATGAGTAGCGGGAGGCACAATGAGCAGTTCTTC.

This clone occurred once. The rearrangement uses TRBV6-6 and TRBJ1-2; 7 nucleotides align to TRBD1. This CDR3 comprises 14 residues. V gave up 5 bases and J gave up 4 bases; unmatched junction bases: 7. Germline lookup yields CDR1 MNHNY and CDR2 SVGAGI (reference sequence). The CDR3: CASSPTTGAYGYTF. The DNA of the CDR3 is TGTGCCAGCAGTCCCACCACAGGGGCCTATGGCTACACCTTC.

The chain has TRBV27 and TRBJ2-3, with D perhaps matching TRBD1 or TRBD2 (5 bases each). Germline loops: CDR1 MNHEY, CDR2 SMNVEV (reference sequence). V was clipped by 3 bases and J by 3 bases, with 10 bases between them. The CDR3 extends over 14 amino acids. CDR3 DNA: TGTGCCAGCAGTTTCGTTGAGGGGACAGATACGCAGTATTTT. Translation gives CASSFVEGTDTQYF.

The chain couples TRBV27 to TRBJ2-3; the match to TRBD2 covers 7 bases. CDR3 size: 14 residues. The trim removed 7 bases at V and 2 bases at J, leaving 6 bases unmatched. Germline V gene sequence: CDR1 MNHEY, CDR2 SMNVEV (reference sequence). In DNA, the CDR3 is TGTGCCAGCACCGCGGGAGTCCACACAGATACGCAGTATTTT. Its translation: CASTAGVHTDTQYF.

The rearrangement joins TRBV28 to TRBJ1-4; 7 bases match TRBD1. Germline V gene sequence: CDR1 MDHEN, CDR2 SYDVKM. This CDR3 is 15 amino acids long. J gave up 7 bases and V 5 bases, and 10 bases lay outside the gene matches. This CDR3 reads CASSSTGEVGEKLFF. The CDR3 DNA reads TGTGCCAGCAGTAGCACAGGGGAGGTGGGTGAAAAACTGTTTTTT.

The sample holds one count of this clone. The V gene is TRBV28, the J gene TRBJ2-7, with D tentatively TRBD2 (6 bases). The V gene lost 4 bases and the J gene lost 3 bases, with 10 bases spanning the gap. The length of the CDR3 is 13 residues. From germline, CDR1 is MDHEN and CDR2 SYDVKM. CDR3 bases: TGTGCCAGCAGTTCCCTGACTAGCTACGAGCAGTACTTC. Its translation: CASSSLTSYEQYF.

This clone showed up just a few times. The rearrangement links TRBV5-1 to TRBJ2-2; D is possibly TRBD2 (6 bases). V lost 7 bases and J lost 0, with 16 bases in between. The germline V gene has CDR1 SGHRS and CDR2 YFSETQ. CDR3 length equals 16 residues. The CDR3 DNA follows: TGCGCCAGCGAAAAACTGGGGACTCCGAACACCGGGGAGCTGTTTTTT. The encoded protein is CASEKLGTPNTGELFF.

In regard to this clone: The sample carries other DNA sequences with the same CDR3. The chain recombines TRBV5-5 with TRBJ1-1, with D hard to call. The germline V and J ends were trimmed by 1 base and 0 bases, with 7 bases remaining between them. The germline CDR1 and CDR2 sequences are SGHKS and YYEKEE (reference sequence). The CDR3 runs 14 residues. As DNA, the CDR3 is TGTGCCAGCAGCTTGACAGCCATGAACACTGAAGCTTTCTTT. Its translation: CASSLTAMNTEAFF.

This clone was found once. This chain joins TRBV5-1 and TRBJ2-1; D might be TRBD2 (7 bases). V gave up 4 bases and J gave up 9 bases, with 14 bases separating them. Germline lookup yields CDR1 SGHRS and CDR2 YFSETQ. The CDR3 is 13 residues long. CDR3 in amino acids: CASSPPGGREQFF. The CDR3 region has the DNA TGCGCCAGCAGCCCCCCCGGGGGGCGTGAGCAGTTCTTC.

The J gene is TRBJ2-2, the V gene TRBV7-9, with 8 bases that match TRBD2. Germline V gene sequence: CDR1 SEHNR, CDR2 FQNEAQ (reference sequence). V lost 6 bases and J lost 6; bases outside the gene matches: 6. This CDR3 is 14 amino acids long. CDR3 sequence: CASSLQREPGELFF. The CDR3 nucleotides are TGTGCCAGCAGTCTCCAGCGGGAGCCCGGGGAGCTGTTTTTT.

The chain combines TRBV11-3 with TRBJ2-5; D ambiguous. CDR3 length: 14 amino acids. Germline-derived CDR1 and CDR2 are SGHNT and YENEEA. V was trimmed by 4 bases and J by 0 bases, leaving 9 bases between them. This chain's CDR3 is CASSSDPYQETQYF. The DNA for the CDR3 is TGTGCCAGCAGCTCTGACCCGTACCAAGAGACCCAGTACTTC.